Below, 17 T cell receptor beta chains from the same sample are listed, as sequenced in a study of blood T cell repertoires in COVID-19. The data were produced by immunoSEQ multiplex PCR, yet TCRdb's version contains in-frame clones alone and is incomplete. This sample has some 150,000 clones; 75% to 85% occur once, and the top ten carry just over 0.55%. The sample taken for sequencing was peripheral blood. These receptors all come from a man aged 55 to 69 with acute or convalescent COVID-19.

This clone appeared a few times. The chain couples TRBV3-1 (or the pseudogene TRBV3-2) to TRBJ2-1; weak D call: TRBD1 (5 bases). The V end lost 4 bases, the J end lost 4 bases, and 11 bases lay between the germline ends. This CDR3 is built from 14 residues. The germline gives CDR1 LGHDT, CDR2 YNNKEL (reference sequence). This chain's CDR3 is CASSPRVGYNEQFF. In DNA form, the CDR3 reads TGTGCCAGCAGCCCCAGGGTTGGGTACAATGAGCAGTTCTTC.

DNA for the CDR3: TGTGCCAGCAGCCGGAACCATGGGACTAGCGGATTCAATGAGCAGTTCTTC. This encodes CASSRNHGTSGFNEQFF. This chain connects TRBV7-2 to TRBJ2-1, with 11 bases fitting TRBD2. There are 17 residues in the CDR3. CDR1 SGHTA and CDR2 FQGNSA come from the germline V gene. The J segment lost 6 bases and the V segment lost 5 bases, leaving 12 bases of the junction unmatched.

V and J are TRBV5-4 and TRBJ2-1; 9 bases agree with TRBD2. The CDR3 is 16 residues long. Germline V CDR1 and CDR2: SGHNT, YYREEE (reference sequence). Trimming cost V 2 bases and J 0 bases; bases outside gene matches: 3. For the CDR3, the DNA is TGTGCCAGCAGCTTTAGCGGGGGCCTCTCCTACAATGAGCAGTTCTTC. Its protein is CASSFSGGLSYNEQFF.

The CDR3 is CAISDRDRAGDTEAFF. The CDR3 DNA reads TGTGCCATCAGTGACCGGGACAGGGCTGGGGACACTGAAGCTTTCTTT. This chain links TRBV10-3 with TRBJ1-1; 9 bases fit TRBD1. Trimming removed 3 bases from V and 3 bases from J; junction bases left unmatched: 8. Germline-derived CDR1 and CDR2 are ENHRY and SYGVKD. The CDR3 loop spans 16 amino acids.

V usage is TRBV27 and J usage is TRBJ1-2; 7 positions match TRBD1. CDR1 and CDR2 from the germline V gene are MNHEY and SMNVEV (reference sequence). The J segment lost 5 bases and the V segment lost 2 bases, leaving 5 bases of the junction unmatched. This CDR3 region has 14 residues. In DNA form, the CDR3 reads TGTGCCAGCAGTTTAGCCGGGACAGAATATGGCTACACCTTC. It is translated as CASSLAGTEYGYTF.

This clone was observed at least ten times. This chain's CDR3 is CASSGVSVTGELFF. CDR3 DNA: TGTGCCAGCAGTGGAGTCTCGGTCACCGGGGAGCTGTTTTTT. The chain links TRBV2 to TRBJ2-2; no clear D. The CDR3 sequence is 14 residues long. V was shortened by 4 bases and J by 4 bases, with 10 bases between the two germline ends. CDR1 is SNHLY and CDR2 is FYNNEI in the germline V gene.

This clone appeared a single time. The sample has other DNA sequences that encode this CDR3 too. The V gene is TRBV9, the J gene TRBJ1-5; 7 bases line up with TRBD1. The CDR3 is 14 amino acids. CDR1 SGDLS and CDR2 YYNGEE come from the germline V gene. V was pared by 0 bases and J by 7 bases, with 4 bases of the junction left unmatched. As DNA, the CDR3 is TGTGCCAGCAGCGTAGGACAGGGAGGCCAGCCCCAGCATTTT. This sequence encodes CASSVGQGGQPQHF.

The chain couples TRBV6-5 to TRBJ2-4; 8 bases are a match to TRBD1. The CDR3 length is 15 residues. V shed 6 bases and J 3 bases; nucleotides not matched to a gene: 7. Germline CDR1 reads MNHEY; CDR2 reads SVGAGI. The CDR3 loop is CASRPTGQGKNIQYF. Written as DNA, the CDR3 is TGTGCCAGCAGGCCTACCGGACAGGGCAAAAACATTCAGTACTTC.

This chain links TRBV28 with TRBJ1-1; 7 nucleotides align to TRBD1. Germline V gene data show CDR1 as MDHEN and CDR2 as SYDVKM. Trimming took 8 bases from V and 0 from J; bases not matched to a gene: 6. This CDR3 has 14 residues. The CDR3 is CASRPGTVNTEAFF. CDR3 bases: TGTGCCAGCCGCCCCGGGACAGTGAACACTGAAGCTTTCTTT. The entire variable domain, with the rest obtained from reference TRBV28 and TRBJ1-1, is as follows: DVKVTQSSRYLVKRTGEKVFLECVQDMDHENMFWYRQDPGLGLRLIYFSYDVKMKEKGDIPEGYSVSREKKERFSLILESASTNQTSMYLCASRPGTVNTEAFFGQGTRLTVV.

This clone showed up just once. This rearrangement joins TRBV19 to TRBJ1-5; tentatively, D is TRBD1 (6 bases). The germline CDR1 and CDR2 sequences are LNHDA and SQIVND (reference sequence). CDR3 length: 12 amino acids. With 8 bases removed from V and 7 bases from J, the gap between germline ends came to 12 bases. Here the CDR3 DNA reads TGTGCCAGTTCACAGGGCTGGCAGCCCCAGCATTTT. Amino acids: CASSQGWQPQHF.

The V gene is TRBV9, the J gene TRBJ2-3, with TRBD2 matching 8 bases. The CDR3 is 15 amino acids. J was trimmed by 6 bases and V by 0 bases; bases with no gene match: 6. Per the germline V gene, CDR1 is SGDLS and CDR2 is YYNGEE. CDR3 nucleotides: TGTGCCAGCAGCGTAGGTAGCGGGACAAGGGATACGCAGTATTTT. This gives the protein CASSVGSGTRDTQYF.

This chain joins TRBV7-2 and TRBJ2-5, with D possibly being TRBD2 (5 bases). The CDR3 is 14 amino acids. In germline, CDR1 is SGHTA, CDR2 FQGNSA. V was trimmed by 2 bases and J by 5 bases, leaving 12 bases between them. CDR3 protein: CASSLQPGVETQYF. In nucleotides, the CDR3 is TGTGCCAGCAGCTTACAACCCGGGGTTGAGACCCAGTACTTC.

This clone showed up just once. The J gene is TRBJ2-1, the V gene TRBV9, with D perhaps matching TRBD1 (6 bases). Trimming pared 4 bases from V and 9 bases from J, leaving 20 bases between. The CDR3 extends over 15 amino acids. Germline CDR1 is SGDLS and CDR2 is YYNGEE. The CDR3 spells CASSPRDVMGAEQFF. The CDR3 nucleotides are TGTGCCAGCAGCCCCCGGGACGTCATGGGGGCTGAGCAGTTCTTC.

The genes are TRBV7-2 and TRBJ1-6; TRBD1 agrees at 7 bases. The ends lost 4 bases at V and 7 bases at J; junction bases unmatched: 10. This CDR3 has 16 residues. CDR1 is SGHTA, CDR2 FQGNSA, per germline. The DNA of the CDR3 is TGTGCCAGCAGCTCGACAGGGAGTCGTGGCAATTCACCCCTCCACTTT. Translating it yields CASSSTGSRGNSPLHF.

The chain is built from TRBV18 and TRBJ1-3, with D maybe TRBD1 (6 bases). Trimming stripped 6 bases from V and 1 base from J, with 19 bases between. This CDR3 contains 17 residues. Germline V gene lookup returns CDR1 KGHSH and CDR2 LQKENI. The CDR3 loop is CASSPGGGLISGNTIYF. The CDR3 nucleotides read TGTGCCAGCTCCCCCGGCGGGGGCTTAATATCTGGAAACACCATATATTTT.

CDR3 amino acids: CATSGTSVSYGYTF. As DNA, the CDR3 is TGTGCCACGTCCGGGACATCGGTTTCCTATGGCTACACCTTC. The rearrangement links TRBV10-3 to TRBJ1-2; a possible D gene is TRBD1 (6 bases). Trimming cost V 10 bases and J 4 bases, with 19 bases left between them. The CDR3 consists of 14 residues. CDR1 is ENHRY and CDR2 is SYGVKD in the germline V gene.

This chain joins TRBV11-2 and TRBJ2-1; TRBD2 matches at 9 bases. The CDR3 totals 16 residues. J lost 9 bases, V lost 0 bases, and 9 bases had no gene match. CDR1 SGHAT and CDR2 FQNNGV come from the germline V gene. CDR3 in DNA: TGTGCCAGCAGCTTAGATGTAGCGGGAGTTGGTGCTGAGCAGTTCTTC. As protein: CASSLDVAGVGAEQFF.